Listed here are 13 T cell receptor beta chains from one sample, sequenced in a study of OX40 agonist ivuxolimab in advanced cancers. Libraries were prepared through the immunoSEQ multiplex PCR assay. TCRdb mirrors the immuneACCESS table, restricted to in-frame sequences. Some clones are absent from its copies; in checked studies, under half trace to an unresolved V gene, and the reason for the others is unknown. The table for this sample lists about 21,000 clones; around 87% of them were counted only once. About 17% of the sample belongs to the ten largest clones. The sequenced sample was CD4+ or CD8+ T cells sorted from blood, obtained in a trial of the OX40 agonist ivuxolimab. These receptors all stem from an adult with an advanced solid tumor such as melanoma, head and neck, liver or kidney cancer.

V and J are TRBV27 and TRBJ1-2; tentatively, D is TRBD1 (6 bases). This CDR3 has 18 residues. The germline V gene has CDR1 MNHEY and CDR2 SMNVEV (reference sequence). V lost 5 bases and J 0 bases, leaving 22 bases between the germline ends. CDR3 bases: TGTGCCAGCAGTCTCCTCGGGCAGGGGCAGGGAGCTAACTATGGCTACACCTTC. The encoded protein is CASSLLGQGQGANYGYTF.

V usage is TRBV6-1 and J usage is TRBJ2-1; TRBD2 matches 7 bases. CDR1 is MNHNS and CDR2 is SASEGT in the germline V gene. Germline trimming cut 6 bases from V and 7 bases from J; bases unmatched to any gene: 12. This CDR3 has 15 residues. CDR3 DNA: TGTGCCAGCAGCCCGAGGGCGGGGGAGGGGAATGAGCAGTTCTTC. It codes for CASSPRAGEGNEQFF.

J is TRBJ2-7 and V is TRBV4-1; D gene uncertain. CDR1 is MGHRA, CDR2 YSYEKL, per germline. V was trimmed by 4 bases and J by 4 bases, leaving 14 bases between them. The CDR3 sequence is 14 residues long. CDR3 sequence reads: CASSPDSSVYEQYF. CDR3 coding DNA: TGCGCCAGCAGCCCCGATTCCAGCGTTTACGAGCAGTACTTC.

The chain is built from TRBV2 and TRBJ2-7, with D hard to call. Germline V gene sequence: CDR1 SNHLY, CDR2 FYNNEI. The V end lost 5 bases, the J end lost 4 bases, and 9 bases lay between the germline ends. The CDR3 is 12 amino acids. CDR3 in amino acids: CASSKDGYEQYF. The CDR3, as DNA: TGTGCCAGCAGTAAGGACGGGTACGAGCAGTACTTC.

The chain combines TRBV2 with TRBJ1-3, with D perhaps TRBD1 (5 bases). V lost 10 bases, J lost 4 bases, and 17 bases lay in between. The CDR3 runs to 14 residues. In germline, CDR1 is SNHLY, CDR2 FYNNEI. CDR3 sequence reads: CATNLAGRGNTIYF. In DNA form, the CDR3 reads TGTGCCACCAACCTGGCGGGGCGAGGAAACACCATATATTTT.

This chain joins TRBV5-1 and TRBJ2-7; D is uncertain. This CDR3 comprises 15 residues. Germline CDR1 is SGHRS and CDR2 is YFSETQ. V was trimmed by 4 bases and J by 0 bases, leaving 14 bases between them. The CDR3 DNA is TGCGCCAGCAGCAACGGCTACGATAGCTCCTACGAGCAGTACTTC. As protein: CASSNGYDSSYEQYF.

This clone was seen just once. The chain uses TRBV5-5 and TRBJ1-2, with TRBD1 identical over 9 bases. The ends lost 4 bases at V and 4 bases at J; junction bases unmatched: 8. The germline CDR1 and CDR2 sequences are SGHKS and YYEKEE (reference sequence). This CDR3 is 15 amino acids long. The CDR3 DNA reads TGTGCCAGCAGCATACGGACAGGGGTTTCCTATGGCTACACCTTC. Its translation: CASSIRTGVSYGYTF.

The chain is built from TRBV19 and TRBJ1-1; 9 nucleotides align to TRBD1. V trimming: 6 bases; J trimming: 4 bases; junction bases outside the gene matches: 3. Germline CDR1 LNHDA, CDR2 SQIVND (reference sequence). This CDR3 spans 13 amino acids. The CDR3 DNA reads as TGTGCCAGTAGGAGGACAGGGGTCACTGAAGCTTTCTTT. Protein: CASRRTGVTEAFF.

The J gene is TRBJ2-7, the V gene TRBV30; TRBD1 or TRBD2 may be the D gene (5 bases each). The CDR3 consists of 13 residues. Trimming cost V 8 bases and J 8 bases, with 22 bases left between them. Germline CDR1 GTSNPN, CDR2 SVGIG (reference sequence). CDR3 nucleotides: TGTGCCGGTAGACCCGCCGGGGCCGATCAGCAGTACTTC. Amino acids: CAGRPAGADQQYF.

The V gene is TRBV30, the J gene TRBJ2-1; 9 bases match TRBD1. V gave up 5 bases and J gave up 2 bases; unmatched junction bases: 16. The germline CDR1 and CDR2 sequences are GTSNPN and SVGIG (reference sequence). CDR3 length: 18 amino acids. CDR3 protein: CAWRPTQNRDRAYNEQFF. CDR3 coding DNA: TGTGCCTGGCGCCCCACCCAGAACCGGGACAGGGCCTACAATGAGCAGTTCTTC.

This chain joins TRBV30 and TRBJ1-1; TRBD1 matches at 8 bases. CDR1 and CDR2 (germline): GTSNPN, SVGIG (reference sequence). The CDR3 length is 14 residues. The junction had 8 bases not matched to a gene; V was cut back by 3 bases and J by 5 bases. CDR3 loop: CAWRADRGWTEAFF. The CDR3 DNA follows: TGTGCCTGGAGGGCCGACAGGGGATGGACTGAAGCTTTCTTT.

The genes are TRBV2 and TRBJ2-3; unclear D gene. This CDR3 has 14 residues. V gave up 2 bases and J gave up 2 bases, with 8 bases separating them. Looked up from germline, CDR1 is SNHLY and CDR2 is FYNNEI. CDR3: CASSEWGYTDTQYF. In DNA, the CDR3 is TGTGCCAGCAGTGAATGGGGATACACAGATACGCAGTATTTT.

V and J are TRBV4-1 and TRBJ2-3; no reliable D call. Germline CDR1 reads MGHRA; CDR2 reads YSYEKL. V was trimmed by 3 bases and J by 6 bases, leaving 19 bases between them. The CDR3 spans 16 residues. In nucleotides, the CDR3 is TGCGCCAGCAGCCATATGGGTTGGGGTGAGAGGGATACGCAGTATTTT. This encodes CASSHMGWGERDTQYF.